This TCR beta chain originates from a study of blood T cell repertoires in COVID-19. Study overall: Spain, Italy and the United States supplied samples that represented acute and convalescent COVID-19. PBMCs, B-cell-depleted T cells, or T cells provided the cDNA or gDNA that made up the material.

This clone was found once. The CDR3 runs to 11 residues. Deletions cut 5 bases from V and 8 bases from J, with 7 bases between. Germline assignment: CDR1 WSHSY and CDR2 SAAADI. Methods used by the authors: Amplification of reference gene primers was used by the study to estimate nucleated cell counts. Assay used: immunoSEQ multiplex PCR; TCRdb lists only in-frame clones, some missing. V and J calls and clone size follow that table, whereas D and trimming were derived from the DNA. The table shows 140,000 or so clones, with 80% occurring only once. The clonotype was recovered from a man aged 65 to 79 who had recovered from COVID-19. Sequencing was carried out using peripheral blood. V and J are TRBV10-2 and TRBJ2-1; D gene ambiguous. CDR3 residues: CASSLYDEQFF. CDR3 nucleotides: TGCGCCAGCAGTCTATATGATGAGCAGTTCTTC.